These 26 T cell receptor beta chains share one sample of origin, sequenced in a study of OX40 agonist ivuxolimab in advanced cancers. Clones were sequenced by immunoSEQ multiplex PCR, and TCRdb holds only the in-frame ones, with some missing. In the table there are under 75,000 clones, around 81% of which are singletons. The specimen comprised CD4+ or CD8+ T cells sorted from blood, sampled in a trial of the OX40 agonist ivuxolimab. These receptors originate from an adult with an advanced solid tumor such as melanoma, head and neck, liver or kidney cancer.

This clone has only a few counts. The chain carries TRBV6-1 and TRBJ1-6, with TRBD1 matching over 7 bases. From germline, CDR1 is MNHNS and CDR2 SASEGT. This CDR3 contains 14 residues. The V and J ends lost 7 bases and 12 bases, in that order; junction bases with no gene match: 12. CDR3: CASNDRVGIGPLHF. CDR3 DNA: TGTGCCAGCAACGACAGGGTCGGGATTGGACCCCTCCACTTT.

The J gene is TRBJ1-2, the V gene TRBV12-5; D is unresolved. There are 12 residues in the CDR3. CDR1 and CDR2 (germline): LGHNT, FRNRAP. Trimming took off 1 base at V and 5 bases at J, with 5 bases between the two ends. The CDR3 spells CASGLDRYGYTF. The CDR3 DNA reads TGTGCTAGTGGTTTGGACAGATATGGCTACACCTTC.

This chain joins TRBV7-6 and TRBJ1-4; D not certain. The CDR3 length is 12 residues. Germline CDR1 SGHVS, CDR2 FNYEAQ. V lost 5 bases, J lost 6 bases, and 7 bases lay in between. The CDR3 DNA sequence: TGTGCCAGCAGCCCCGCGGATGAAAAACTGTTTTTT. This gives the protein CASSPADEKLFF.

The J gene is TRBJ1-2, the V gene TRBV6-5; 8 bases align to TRBD1. Trimming took 5 bases from V and 8 from J; bases not matched to a gene: 7. This CDR3 contains 13 residues. Germline CDR1 is MNHEY and CDR2 is SVGAGI. DNA for the CDR3: TGTGCCAGCAGTGCTGACAGGGGCCGGGGCTACACCTTC. Protein: CASSADRGRGYTF.

The V call is TRBV6-1, the J call TRBJ2-3; no clear D gene. Germline V lookup: CDR1 MNHNS, CDR2 SASEGT. The V and J ends lost 7 bases and 0 bases respectively, with 14 bases between them. This CDR3 is built from 15 residues. In DNA form, the CDR3 reads TGTGCCAGCACTACCTCGAGAACTAGCACAGATACGCAGTATTTT. Translation gives CASTTSRTSTDTQYF.

V gene TRBV5-4 combines with J gene TRBJ1-4, with D perhaps matching TRBD1 (5 bases). This CDR3 region has 17 residues. V lost 3 bases to trimming and J lost 0 bases, with 15 bases between them. Germline CDR1 is SGHNT and CDR2 is YYREEE (reference sequence). CDR3 DNA sequence: TGTGCCAGCAGCTACGATCCAGGGAGTGCAACTAATGAAAAACTGTTTTTT. Protein: CASSYDPGSATNEKLFF.

The chain couples TRBV28 to TRBJ1-1; D is undetermined. The V gene lost 2 bases and the J gene lost 9 bases, with 7 bases spanning the gap. This CDR3 region has 11 residues. The germline V gene encodes CDR1 MDHEN and CDR2 SYDVKM. The CDR3: CASSLEGKAFF. CDR3 DNA: TGTGCCAGCAGTTTAGAGGGAAAAGCTTTCTTT.

This rearrangement joins TRBV5-5 to TRBJ1-2, with 7 bases identical to TRBD1. The CDR3 sequence is 16 residues long. The junction had 10 bases not matched to a gene; V was cut back by 4 bases and J by 1 base. Germline CDR1 SGHKS, CDR2 YYEKEE (reference sequence). DNA of the CDR3: TGTGCCAGCAGCATCCGGGACAGTGCAGATAACTATGGCTACACCTTC. It is translated as CASSIRDSADNYGYTF.

This chain links TRBV6-5 with TRBJ2-6; D remains unclear. The CDR3 is 15 amino acids. Germline-derived CDR1 and CDR2 are MNHEY and SVGAGI. Trimming stripped 3 bases from V and 0 bases from J, with 6 bases between. In nucleotides, the CDR3 is TGTGCCAGCAGTTATGACTCCTCTGGGGCCAACGTCCTGACTTTC. It encodes CASSYDSSGANVLTF.

V and J are TRBV19 and TRBJ1-2, with D possibly matching TRBD1 (6 bases). The germline gives CDR1 LNHDA, CDR2 SQIVND (reference sequence). The V gene lost 0 bases and the J gene lost 3 bases, with 14 bases spanning the gap. The CDR3 loop spans 16 amino acids. The DNA of the CDR3 is TGTGCCAGTAGTATAGATCGTGCAGGGGCGGACTATGGCTACACCTTC. It codes for CASSIDRAGADYGYTF.

The chain combines TRBV5-1 with TRBJ1-2; 8 bases are shared with TRBD1. The length of the CDR3 is 15 residues. The germline gives CDR1 SGHRS, CDR2 YFSETQ. The trim removed 3 bases at V and 4 bases at J, leaving 8 bases unmatched. CDR3 in DNA: TGCGCCAGCAGCTACTCTACAGGGGGTGGCTATGGCTACACCTTC. Amino acid sequence: CASSYSTGGGYGYTF.

The gene calls are TRBV5-5 and TRBJ1-4, with D perhaps matching TRBD1 (5 bases). V shed 1 base and J shed 8 bases, with 15 bases lying between them. This CDR3 is 15 amino acids long. CDR1 is SGHKS, CDR2 YYEKEE, per germline (reference sequence). This chain's CDR3 is CASSLLGEGNEKLFF. The CDR3 region has the DNA TGTGCCAGCAGCTTGTTAGGAGAGGGGAACGAAAAACTGTTTTTT.

This clone has just one count. The chain recombines TRBV14 with TRBJ2-7; D is unclear. V was pared by 4 bases and J by 1 base, with 11 bases between. The CDR3 sequence is 14 residues long. Germline CDR1 and CDR2: SGHDN and FVKESK. The CDR3 DNA reads TGTGCCAGCAGCCCCTCGCAGTTTTCCTACGAGCAGTACTTC. It specifies CASSPSQFSYEQYF.

J is TRBJ2-5 and V is TRBV5-4, with D possibly matching TRBD2 (6 bases). Germline-derived CDR1 and CDR2 are SGHNT and YYREEE (reference sequence). Trimming pared 0 bases from V and 9 bases from J, leaving 18 bases between. CDR3 length: 15 residues. CDR3 sequence: CASSLAARDSSSQYF. CDR3 coding DNA: TGTGCCAGCAGCTTGGCGGCCCGGGACTCTTCCTCCCAGTACTTC.

The chain recombines TRBV10-1 with TRBJ2-2; D uncertain. There are 12 residues in the CDR3. Germline V lookup: CDR1 WNHNN, CDR2 SYGVQD (reference sequence). The V end was cut by 8 bases, the J end by 1 base, with 5 bases between. Here the CDR3 DNA reads TGCGCCAGCGGGCAGAACACCGGGGAGCTGTTTTTT. As protein: CASGQNTGELFF.

The chain combines TRBV5-6 with TRBJ1-2; D is unresolved. The V and J ends lost 4 bases and 0 bases respectively, with 16 bases between them. Germline CDR1 and CDR2: SGHDT and YYEEEE. This CDR3 region has 16 residues. The CDR3 DNA reads as TGTGCCAGCAGCGATGCAGGCGGTAGGGCTAACTATGGCTACACCTTC. Protein sequence: CASSDAGGRANYGYTF.

The V gene is TRBV6-5, the J gene TRBJ1-2; D possibly corresponds to TRBD1 (6 bases). Trimming shortened V by 8 bases and J by 7 bases, and 17 bases separated the two germline ends. CDR1 is MNHEY, CDR2 SVGAGI, per germline. This CDR3 comprises 13 residues. CDR3 amino acids: CASVDTGLGGYTF. DNA for the CDR3: TGTGCCAGCGTTGATACAGGGCTCGGTGGCTACACCTTC.

The chain employs TRBV6-1 and TRBJ2-5; 7 nucleotides match TRBD1. The ends lost 0 bases at V and 4 bases at J; junction bases unmatched: 2. Germline V CDR1 and CDR2: MNHNS, SASEGT. The CDR3 consists of 14 residues. The CDR3 DNA follows: TGTGCCAGCAGTGAAGCTTCAGGGGGAGAGACCCAGTACTTC. Translating gives CASSEASGGETQYF.

This chain connects TRBV12-5 to TRBJ2-1; 7 bases fit TRBD2. CDR1 and CDR2 (germline): LGHNT, FRNRAP. The V and J ends lost 0 bases and 14 bases, in that order; junction bases with no gene match: 13. CDR3 length: 15 amino acids. CDR3 bases: TGTGCTAGTGGTTTGGTTGGGGGGGTGGCTAGCTTTGAGTTCTTC. Its protein product is CASGLVGGVASFEFF.

Only one count was recorded for this clone. In DNA form, the CDR3 reads TGTGCCAGTAGTATCTCTACTAGCTGGGAGACCCAGTACTTC. Protein sequence: CASSISTSWETQYF. The rearrangement joins TRBV19 to TRBJ2-5; D possibly corresponds to TRBD2 (6 bases). Germline-derived CDR1 and CDR2 are LNHDA and SQIVND (reference sequence). The CDR3 covers 14 residues. Trimming took 3 bases from V and 5 from J, leaving 13 bases between them.

The rearrangement joins TRBV19 to TRBJ2-7, with D perhaps being TRBD1 or TRBD2 (6 bases each). CDR3 length equals 13 residues. Between the trimmed V and J ends, which lost 3 bases and 4 bases, there was a span of 10 bases. Germline CDR1 LNHDA, CDR2 SQIVND (reference sequence). The CDR3 sequence: CASSISGAYEQYF. The CDR3 nucleotides read TGTGCCAGTAGTATCTCGGGGGCGTACGAGCAGTACTTC.

The chain is built from TRBV9 and TRBJ2-2, with 12 bases fitting TRBD1. V was clipped by 3 bases and J by 5 bases; unmatched bases: 8. The germline V gene encodes CDR1 SGDLS and CDR2 YYNGEE. This CDR3 is built from 17 residues. CDR3 sequence: CASSAGQGARWTGELFF. Here the CDR3 DNA reads TGTGCCAGCAGCGCGGGACAGGGGGCAAGGTGGACCGGGGAGCTGTTTTTT.

The chain is built from TRBV6-5 and TRBJ1-3; D gene uncertain. The CDR3 has 14 amino acids. CDR1 is MNHEY, CDR2 SVGAGI, per germline. Trimming took off 8 bases at V and 0 bases at J, with 11 bases between the two ends. The CDR3 protein is CASRTPGSGNTIYF. The CDR3, as DNA: TGTGCCAGCCGAACCCCGGGCTCTGGAAACACCATATATTTT.

In its sample, this clone was seen a few times. Written as DNA, the CDR3 is TGTGCCAGCAGCTTTTCTAAGGAGGCTTTCTTT. Translating gives CASSFSKEAFF. The chain uses TRBV5-6 and TRBJ1-1; D is undetermined. In germline, CDR1 is SGHDT, CDR2 YYEEEE. The germline V and J ends were trimmed by 2 bases and 11 bases, with 10 bases remaining between them. The CDR3 length is 11 residues.

The rearrangement uses TRBV23-1 and TRBJ1-1; 7 nucleotides match TRBD1. TRBV23-1 is placed among ORFs of uncertain function. The CDR3 is 13 residues long. The J segment lost 4 bases and the V segment lost 9 bases, leaving 8 bases of the junction unmatched. The CDR3 DNA reads as TGCGCCAGTAGGGACGACAGGGTCACTGAAGCTTTCTTT. This translates into CASRDDRVTEAFF.

The gene calls are TRBV27 and TRBJ2-7; maybe TRBD2 (5 bases). Germline CDR1 reads MNHEY; CDR2 reads SMNVEV (reference sequence). Trimming took off 5 bases at V and 0 bases at J, with 14 bases between the two ends. CDR3 length: 15 amino acids. CDR3 sequence: CASSPGFRVSYEQYF. The CDR3 coding sequence is TGTGCCAGCAGTCCGGGATTTCGGGTCTCCTACGAGCAGTACTTC.